This TCR beta chain came from a study of T cell repertoires in cytomegalovirus infection. Germline CDR1 and CDR2: DFQATT and SNEGSKA (reference sequence). V was shortened by 4 bases and J by 0 bases, with 10 bases between the two germline ends. This CDR3 has 14 amino acids. MiXCR, run by TCRdb on the reads, gives a single entry per CDR3 protein. The sample contains 350,000 to 450,000 distinct CDR3 sequences, roughly 18% of which appear only once. The sample consisted of PBMCs. The clonotype comes from a human donor in good health (CMV status not recorded). Some clones in this sample may be carry-over from other donors' samples. The rearrangement uses TRBV20-1 and TRBJ1-5; weak D call: TRBD1 (5 bases). The CDR3 sequence is CSANRGFSNQPQHF. DNA of the CDR3: TGCAGTGCTAATCGGGGGTTTAGCAATCAGCCCCAGCATTTT.